The subject of this entry is one T cell receptor (beta chain). What it recognizes is unknown. The junction departs from the called germline gene at one end, perhaps through a read error. The same CDR3 can be traced to other DNA sequences in this sample. The sample is drawn from a study of cytomegalovirus exposure and HLA in healthy donors. Study outcomes and limitations: Sequencing depth across donors, presence/absence analyses assumed, was roughly uniform. A later analysis showed that HLA-associated TCR beta chains had undergone more clonal expansion than equally common others. Researchers catalogued roughly 170 TCR beta chains as cytomegalovirus-associated.

CDR3 length: 13 residues. Germline V gene sequence: CDR1 SEHNR, CDR2 FQNEAQ (reference sequence). When sampled, the donors appeared nominally healthy, though they likely had unrecorded immune exposures. The PCR ran on 60 Vbeta and 13 Jbeta primers. Produced via immunoSEQ multiplex PCR; TCRdb's table is partial and in-frame only. The table shows fewer than 200,000 clones, with 65% to 70% occurring only once. The rearrangement joins TRBV7-9 to TRBJ1-6; D is undetermined. Sequenced: PBMCs. This TCR derives from a woman in her late teens or twenties in good health and CMV-seropositive. CDR3 sequence (DNA): TGTGCCAGCACACAGTCGTATAATTCCCCCCTCCACTTT. It specifies CASTQSYNSPLHF.